Detailed here is one T cell receptor beta chain. Its antigen is currently unknown. The sample originates from a study of cytomegalovirus exposure and HLA in healthy donors. Study-wide findings and caveats: Most of the TCR beta V segments (in an earlier analysis) were productive either about 90% or about 30% of the time. Looking again later, the authors saw that most CMV-associated TCR beta chains seemed HLA-restricted. A missense DCLRE1C variant was associated with V- and J-gene trimming of TCR beta chains in a later analysis, and an independent cohort replicated the association.

The CDR3 has 15 residues. In germline, CDR1 is MDHEN, CDR2 SYDVKM. V was trimmed by 11 bases and J by 7 bases, leaving 25 bases between them. The PCR ran on 60 Vbeta and 13 Jbeta primers. Libraries were prepared by immunoSEQ multiplex PCR; TCRdb keeps only in-frame clonotypes and omits some of them. The listing contains 100,000 to 150,000 clones. This chain connects TRBV28 to TRBJ2-3; D possibly corresponds to TRBD1 (6 bases). The sample was PBMCs. The source of this sequence is a man between 18 and 35 years old in good health and CMV-seronegative. CDR3 bases: TGTGCCTGCCAACCATTGAGGGGGAGAGGGAATACGCAGTATTTT. It specifies CACQPLRGRGNTQYF.